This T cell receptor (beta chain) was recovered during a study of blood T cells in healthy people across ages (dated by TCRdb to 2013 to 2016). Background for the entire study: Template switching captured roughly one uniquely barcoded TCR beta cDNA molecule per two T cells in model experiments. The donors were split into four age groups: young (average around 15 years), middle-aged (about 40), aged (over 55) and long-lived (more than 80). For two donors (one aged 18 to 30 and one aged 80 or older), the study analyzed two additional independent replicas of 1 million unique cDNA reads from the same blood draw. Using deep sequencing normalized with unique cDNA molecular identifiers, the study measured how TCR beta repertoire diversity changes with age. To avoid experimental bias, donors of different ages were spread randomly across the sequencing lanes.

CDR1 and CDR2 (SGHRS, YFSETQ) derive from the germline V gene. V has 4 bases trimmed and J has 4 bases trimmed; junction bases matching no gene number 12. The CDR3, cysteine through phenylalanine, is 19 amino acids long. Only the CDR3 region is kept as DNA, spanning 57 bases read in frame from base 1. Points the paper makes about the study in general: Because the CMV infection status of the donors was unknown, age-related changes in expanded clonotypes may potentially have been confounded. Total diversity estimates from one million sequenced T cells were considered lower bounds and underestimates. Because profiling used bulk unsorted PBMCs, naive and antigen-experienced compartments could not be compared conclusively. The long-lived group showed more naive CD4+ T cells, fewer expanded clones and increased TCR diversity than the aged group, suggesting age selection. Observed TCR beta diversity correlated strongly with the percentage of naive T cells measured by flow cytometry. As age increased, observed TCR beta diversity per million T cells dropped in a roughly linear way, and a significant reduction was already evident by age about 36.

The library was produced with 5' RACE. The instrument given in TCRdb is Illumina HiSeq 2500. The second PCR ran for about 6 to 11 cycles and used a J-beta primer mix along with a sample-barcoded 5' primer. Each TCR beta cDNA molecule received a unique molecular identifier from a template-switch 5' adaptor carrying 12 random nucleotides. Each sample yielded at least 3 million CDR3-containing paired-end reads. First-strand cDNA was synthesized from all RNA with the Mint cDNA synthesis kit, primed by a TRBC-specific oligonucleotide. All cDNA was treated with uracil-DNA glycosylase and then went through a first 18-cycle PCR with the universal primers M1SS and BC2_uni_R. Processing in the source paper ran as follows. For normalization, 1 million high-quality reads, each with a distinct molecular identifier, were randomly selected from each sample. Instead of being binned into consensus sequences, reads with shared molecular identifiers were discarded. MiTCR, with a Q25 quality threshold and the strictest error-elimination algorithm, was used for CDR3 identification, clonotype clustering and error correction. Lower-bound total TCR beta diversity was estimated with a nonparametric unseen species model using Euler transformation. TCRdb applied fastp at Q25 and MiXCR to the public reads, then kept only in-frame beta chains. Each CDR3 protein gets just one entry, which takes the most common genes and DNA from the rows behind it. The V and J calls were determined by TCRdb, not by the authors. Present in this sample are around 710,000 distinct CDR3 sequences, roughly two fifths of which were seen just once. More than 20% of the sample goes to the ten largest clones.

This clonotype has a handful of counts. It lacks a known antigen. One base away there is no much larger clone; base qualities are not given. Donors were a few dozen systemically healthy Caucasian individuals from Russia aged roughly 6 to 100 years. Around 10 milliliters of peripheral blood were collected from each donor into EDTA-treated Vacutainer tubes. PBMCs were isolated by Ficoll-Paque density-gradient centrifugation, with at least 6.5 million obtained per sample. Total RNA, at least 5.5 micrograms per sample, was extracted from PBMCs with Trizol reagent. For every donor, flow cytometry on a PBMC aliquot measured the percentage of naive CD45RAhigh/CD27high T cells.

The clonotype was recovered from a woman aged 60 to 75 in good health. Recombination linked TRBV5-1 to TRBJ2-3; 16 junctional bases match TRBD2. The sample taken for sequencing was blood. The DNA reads TGCGCCAGCAGCCAGGGACTAGCGGGGGGGCCGATGTTGGCAGATACGCAGTATTTT. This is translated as CASSQGLAGGPMLADTQYF.